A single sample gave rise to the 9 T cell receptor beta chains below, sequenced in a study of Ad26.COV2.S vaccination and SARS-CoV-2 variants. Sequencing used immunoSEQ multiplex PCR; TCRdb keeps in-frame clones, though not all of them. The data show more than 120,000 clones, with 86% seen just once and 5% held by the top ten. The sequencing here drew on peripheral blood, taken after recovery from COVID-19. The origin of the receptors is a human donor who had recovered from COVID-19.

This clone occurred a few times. CDR3 DNA sequence: TGCGCCAGCAGCCAAACGTACGCCCGTCTCTACGAGCAGTACTTC. Amino acid sequence: CASSQTYARLYEQYF. The chain is built from TRBV4-3 and TRBJ2-7; no reliable D call. Germline CDR1 is LGHNA and CDR2 is YSLEER. V shed 2 bases and J shed 3 bases, with 14 bases lying between them. This CDR3 is 15 amino acids long.

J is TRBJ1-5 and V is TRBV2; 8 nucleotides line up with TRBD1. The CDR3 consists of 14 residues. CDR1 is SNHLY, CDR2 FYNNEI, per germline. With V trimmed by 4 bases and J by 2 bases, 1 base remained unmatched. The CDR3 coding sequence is TGTGCCAGCAGTGTGACAGGGGGCAATCAGCCCCAGCATTTT. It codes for CASSVTGGNQPQHF.

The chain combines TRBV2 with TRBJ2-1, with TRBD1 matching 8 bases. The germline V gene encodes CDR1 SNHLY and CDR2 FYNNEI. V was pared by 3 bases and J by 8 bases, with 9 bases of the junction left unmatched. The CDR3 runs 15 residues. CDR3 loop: CASSDPTGVNDEQFF. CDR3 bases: TGTGCCAGCAGTGACCCGACAGGGGTGAATGATGAGCAGTTCTTC. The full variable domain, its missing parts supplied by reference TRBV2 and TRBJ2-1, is EPEVTQTPSHQVTQMGQEVILRCVPISNHLYFYWYRQILGQKVEFLVSFYNNEISEKSEIFDDQFSVERPDGSNFTLKIRSTKLEDSAMYFCASSDPTGVNDEQFFGPGTRLTVL.

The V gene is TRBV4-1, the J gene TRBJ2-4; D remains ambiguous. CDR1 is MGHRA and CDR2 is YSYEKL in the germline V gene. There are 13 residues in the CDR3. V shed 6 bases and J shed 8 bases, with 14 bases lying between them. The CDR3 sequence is CASSQKGDDIQYF. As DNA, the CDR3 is TGCGCCAGCAGTCAAAAGGGCGATGACATTCAGTACTTC.

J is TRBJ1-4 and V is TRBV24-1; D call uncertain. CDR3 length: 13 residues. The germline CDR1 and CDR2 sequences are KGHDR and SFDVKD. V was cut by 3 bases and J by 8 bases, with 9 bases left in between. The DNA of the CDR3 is TGTGCCACCAGTGATGCGATAGGGGAAAAACTGTTTTTT. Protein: CATSDAIGEKLFF.

The chain's CDR3 is CASSQVPGQGEKLFF. The CDR3 DNA reads TGCGCCAGCAGCCAAGTCCCGGGACAGGGTGAAAAACTGTTTTTT. This chain connects TRBV4-3 to TRBJ1-4; TRBD1 aligns across 9 bases. This CDR3 is built from 15 residues. J gave up 7 bases and V 1 base, and 4 bases lay outside the gene matches. The V gene's germline CDR1 is LGHNA and CDR2 YSLEER.

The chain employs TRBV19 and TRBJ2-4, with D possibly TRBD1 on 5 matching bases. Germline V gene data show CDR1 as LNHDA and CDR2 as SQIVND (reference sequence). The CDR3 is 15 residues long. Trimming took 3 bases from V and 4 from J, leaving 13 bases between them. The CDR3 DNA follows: TGTGCCAGTAGTATCGGGTTAGGGGATAAAAACATTCAGTACTTC. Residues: CASSIGLGDKNIQYF.

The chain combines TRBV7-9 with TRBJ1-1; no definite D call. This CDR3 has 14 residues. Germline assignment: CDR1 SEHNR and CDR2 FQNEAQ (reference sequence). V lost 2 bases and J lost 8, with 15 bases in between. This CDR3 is CASSLPAAGDEAFF. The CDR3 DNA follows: TGTGCCAGCAGCTTACCCGCCGCAGGAGACGAAGCTTTCTTT.

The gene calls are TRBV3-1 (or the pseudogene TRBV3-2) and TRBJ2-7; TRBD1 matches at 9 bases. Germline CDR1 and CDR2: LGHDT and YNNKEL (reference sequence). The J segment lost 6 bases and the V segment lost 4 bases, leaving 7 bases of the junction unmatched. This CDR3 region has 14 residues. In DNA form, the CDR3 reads TGTGCCAGCAGCCCCGGGACAGGGATTGGCGAGCAGTACTTC. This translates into CASSPGTGIGEQYF.